This TCR beta chain was obtained from a study of T cells in localized non-small cell lung cancer. The table came from immunoSEQ multiplex PCR; TCRdb's copy has only in-frame clones and leaves some out. This table holds approximately 64,000 clones, approximately 87% found once. The origin of this receptor is a woman aged 40-69 years with stage I lung adenocarcinoma. The sample was peripheral blood, taken before any cancer treatment.

The CDR3 loop is CAWSAFGATNEKLFF. In nucleotides, the CDR3 is TGTGCCTGGAGTGCGTTCGGGGCAACTAATGAAAAACTGTTTTTT. The gene calls are TRBV30 and TRBJ1-4; the D is unclear. Germline V gene data show CDR1 as GTSNPN and CDR2 as SVGIG (reference sequence). With 1 base removed from V and 0 bases from J, the gap between germline ends came to 9 bases. The CDR3 contains 15 residues.